Below are 16 T cell receptor beta chains sequenced from a single sample in a study of cytomegalovirus exposure and HLA in healthy donors (dated by TCRdb to between 2016 and 2019). The library was made by the immunoSEQ multiplex PCR assay. For the multiplex PCR, a mixture combining 60 forward primers for TCR Vbeta segments and 13 reverse primers for TCR Jbeta segments was used. Here the immuneACCESS table is served through TCRdb, limited to in-frame sequences with V and J called. Missing clones are a known gap in these copies; in checked studies unresolved V genes cover under half, and the rest lacks a known reason. The sample table lists roughly 200,000 clones, around 86% of them with a count of one. The top ten constitute around 2.7% of the sample. The sequenced sample consisted of PBMCs. The receptors come from a woman aged 35 to 49 in good health and CMV-seronegative.

The J gene is TRBJ1-5, the V gene TRBV19, with D perhaps TRBD1 (6 bases). This CDR3 spans 16 amino acids. Germline V CDR1 and CDR2: LNHDA, SQIVND (reference sequence). V gave up 5 bases and J gave up 1 base, with 15 bases separating them. The CDR3 loop is CASSPSGQLSNQPQHF. CDR3 bases: TGTGCCAGTAGTCCAAGTGGACAGTTGAGCAATCAGCCCCAGCATTTT. Supplemented by reference TRBV19 and TRBJ1-5, the full variable domain reads DGGITQSPKYLFRKEGQNVTLSCEQNLNHDAMYWYRQDPGQGLRLIYYSQIVNDFQKGDIAEGYSVSREKKESFPLTVTSAQKNPTAFYLCASSPSGQLSNQPQHFGDGTRLSIL.

The V and J genes are TRBV5-1 and TRBJ2-5, with a tentative D call TRBD1 (6 bases). Germline values: CDR1 SGHRS, CDR2 YFSETQ. V was trimmed by 4 bases and J by 0 bases, leaving 10 bases between them. CDR3 size: 14 residues. The CDR3: CASSTGQYQETQYF. CDR3 nucleotides: TGCGCCAGCAGCACCGGACAGTACCAAGAGACCCAGTACTTC.

The chain has TRBV28 and TRBJ2-7; no clear D gene. The CDR3 length is 16 residues. CDR1 is MDHEN, CDR2 SYDVKM, per germline. Trimming stripped 2 bases from V and 4 bases from J, with 18 bases between. CDR3 region: CASSLPFAALVYEQYF. For the CDR3, the DNA is TGTGCCAGCAGTTTACCTTTCGCGGCCCTCGTTTACGAGCAGTACTTC.

This chain joins TRBV5-1 and TRBJ1-2; D remains unclear. V was trimmed by 9 bases and J by 2 bases, leaving 23 bases between them. The CDR3 totals 16 residues. Germline V CDR1 and CDR2: SGHRS, YFSETQ. The CDR3 reads CANLLEFPLRNYGYTF. CDR3 DNA: TGCGCCAACCTCCTAGAGTTCCCTTTGAGGAACTATGGCTACACCTTC.

The rearrangement links TRBV2 to TRBJ2-3; 7 bases match TRBD2. Germline trimming cut 6 bases from V and 5 bases from J; bases unmatched to any gene: 2. The CDR3 length is 12 residues. Germline V lookup: CDR1 SNHLY, CDR2 FYNNEI. The DNA for the CDR3 is TGTGCCAGCAGCTCTAGCGGAGATACGCAGTATTTT. This sequence encodes CASSSSGDTQYF.

V is TRBV6-5 and J is TRBJ2-3, with D possibly TRBD1 on 5 matching bases. The CDR3 covers 16 residues. Germline CDR1 and CDR2: MNHEY and SVGAGI. The germline V and J ends were trimmed by 0 bases and 1 base, with 11 bases remaining between them. The CDR3 loop reads CASSYSGLGRTDTQYF. CDR3 coding DNA: TGTGCCAGCAGTTACTCGGGGCTAGGTCGCACAGATACGCAGTATTTT.

The chain is built from TRBV15 and TRBJ2-2; the match to TRBD2 covers 13 bases. Unmatched junction bases numbered 9, after V lost 5 bases and J lost 6 bases. CDR1 and CDR2 from the germline V gene are LNHNV and YYDKDF (reference sequence). The CDR3 totals 17 residues. DNA of the CDR3: TGTGCCACCAGCGCCGGAGTGGGACTAGCGGGATCCGGGGAGCTGTTTTTT. Protein product: CATSAGVGLAGSGELFF.

The genes are TRBV7-9 and TRBJ2-7, with 7 nucleotides matching TRBD1. This CDR3 has 14 amino acids. Germline CDR1 is SEHNR and CDR2 is FQNEAQ (reference sequence). Losses at the gene ends were 3 bases for V and 0 bases for J; bases not matched to a gene: 2. The DNA of the CDR3 is TGTGCCAGCAGCTTGGGGACAGACTCCTACGAGCAGTACTTC. Translated, it gives CASSLGTDSYEQYF. The full variable domain, its missing parts supplied by reference TRBV7-9 and TRBJ2-7, is DTGVSQNPRHKITKRGQNVTFRCDPISEHNRLYWYRQTLGQGPEFLTYFQNEAQLEKSRLLSDRFSAERPKGSFSTLEIQRTEQGDSAMYLCASSLGTDSYEQYFGPGTRLTVT.

The chain couples TRBV11-2 to TRBJ2-7; 7 bases are shared with TRBD1. The V gene's germline CDR1 is SGHAT and CDR2 FQNNGV. This CDR3 has 14 residues. Trimming cost V 5 bases and J 2 bases; bases outside gene matches: 6. The CDR3 spells CASSPGTAPYEQYF. The CDR3 nucleotides read TGTGCCAGCAGCCCCGGGACAGCACCCTACGAGCAGTACTTC.

The CDR3 region is CASSGGLAGVGSSYNEQFF. CDR3 coding DNA: TGCGCCAGCAGCGGGGGACTAGCGGGAGTCGGAAGCTCCTACAATGAGCAGTTCTTC. This chain connects TRBV5-1 to TRBJ2-1, with 14 bases lining up with TRBD2. The CDR3 is 19 amino acids. CDR1 is SGHRS, CDR2 YFSETQ, per germline. V gave up 4 bases and J gave up 0 bases; unmatched junction bases: 9.

The J gene is TRBJ2-7, the V gene TRBV7-9; 8 positions match TRBD2. Looked up from germline, CDR1 is SEHNR and CDR2 is FQNEAQ (reference sequence). The junction had 3 bases not matched to a gene; V was cut back by 1 base and J by 1 base. CDR3 length equals 15 residues. CDR3 in amino acids: CASSLVAGPSYEQYF. The CDR3 DNA reads as TGTGCCAGCAGCTTAGTAGCGGGACCGTCCTACGAGCAGTACTTC. Full variable domain (remainder filled in from reference TRBV7-9 and TRBJ2-7): DTGVSQNPRHKITKRGQNVTFRCDPISEHNRLYWYRQTLGQGPEFLTYFQNEAQLEKSRLLSDRFSAERPKGSFSTLEIQRTEQGDSAMYLCASSLVAGPSYEQYFGPGTRLTVT.

The chain combines TRBV30 with TRBJ1-5; D not resolved. The CDR3 sequence is 13 residues long. Germline CDR1 reads GTSNPN; CDR2 reads SVGIG (reference sequence). V lost 0 bases and J lost 6, with 9 bases in between. The CDR3 loop is CAWSVALIQPQHF. As DNA, the CDR3 is TGTGCCTGGAGTGTAGCTTTAATTCAGCCCCAGCATTTT.

The chain's CDR3 is CASSFGQGGQPQHF. DNA of the CDR3: TGTGCCAGCAGTTTCGGACAGGGCGGCCAGCCCCAGCATTTT. The rearrangement links TRBV27 to TRBJ1-5; TRBD1 matches 8 bases. Germline CDR1 reads MNHEY; CDR2 reads SMNVEV (reference sequence). V trimming: 3 bases; J trimming: 7 bases; junction bases outside the gene matches: 5. This CDR3 comprises 14 residues.

This clone has a handful of counts. The chain joins TRBV2 to TRBJ2-3; TRBD1 might be the D (5 bases). The CDR3 is made up of 15 amino acids. Trimming removed 7 bases from V and 4 bases from J, with 18 bases in between. Looked up from germline, CDR1 is SNHLY and CDR2 is FYNNEI. The CDR3: CASIAQGAKADTQYF. DNA for the CDR3: TGTGCCAGCATTGCCCAAGGGGCTAAAGCAGATACGCAGTATTTT.

The chain couples TRBV10-3 to TRBJ2-1; the match to TRBD2 covers 9 bases. Germline values: CDR1 ENHRY, CDR2 SYGVKD. The CDR3 consists of 15 residues. Trimming at V came to 5 bases and at J to 6 bases, leaving 8 bases not matched to a gene. The CDR3 reads CAISPPGLAANEQFF. DNA for the CDR3: TGTGCCATCAGTCCCCCGGGACTAGCTGCCAATGAGCAGTTCTTC.

The chain combines TRBV6-1 with TRBJ2-4; D possibly corresponds to TRBD2 (5 bases). Germline CDR1 and CDR2: MNHNS and SASEGT. V lost 3 bases to trimming and J lost 8 bases, with 14 bases between them. The CDR3 length is 14 residues. CDR3 residues: CASSDPLSGDIQYF. In nucleotides, the CDR3 is TGTGCCAGCAGTGACCCCCTCTCCGGGGACATTCAGTACTTC.